The 13 T cell receptor beta chains below come from one sample, sequenced in a study of cytomegalovirus exposure and HLA in healthy donors. The PCR employed 60 Vbeta primers together with 13 Jbeta primers. This table comes from immunoSEQ multiplex PCR, and its TCRdb copy is limited to in-frame clones, with some not included. Here the sample spans about 150,000 clones, less than 85% being singletons. Sequencing input: PBMCs. The receptors originated from a man aged 18 to 30 in good health and CMV-seropositive.

The chain combines TRBV5-1 with TRBJ2-7; 14 nucleotides align to TRBD2. There are 18 residues in the CDR3. Germline lookup yields CDR1 SGHRS and CDR2 YFSETQ. With 3 bases clipped from V and 3 bases from J, the junction kept 11 bases outside the gene matches. For the CDR3, the DNA is TGCGCCAGCAGCTCTCCGGGACTAGCGGGGGCCACTAGCTACGAGCAGTACTTC. This translates into CASSSPGLAGATSYEQYF. The whole variable domain, filled in from reference TRBV5-1 and TRBJ2-7, reads KAGVTQTPRYLIKTRGQQVTLSCSPISGHRSVSWYQQTPGQGLQFLFEYFSETQRNKGNFPGRFSGRQFSNSRSEMNVSTLELGDSALYLCASSSPGLAGATSYEQYFGPGTRLTVT.

The J gene is TRBJ1-2, the V gene TRBV28; 8 nucleotides agree with TRBD1. The ends lost 5 bases at V and 4 bases at J; junction bases unmatched: 6. The CDR3 has 14 residues. In germline, CDR1 is MDHEN, CDR2 SYDVKM. The CDR3 nucleotides are TGTGCCAGCAGTCCTCAGGGGGCGCCCTATGGCTACACCTTC. Protein: CASSPQGAPYGYTF.

V is TRBV18 and J is TRBJ2-7; TRBD1 matches at 8 bases. V was clipped by 5 bases and J by 0 bases; unmatched bases: 9. The CDR3 length is 16 residues. Looked up from germline, CDR1 is KGHSH and CDR2 is LQKENI. CDR3 DNA: TGTGCCAGCTCAACTTCAGGACAGGGTCGCTCCTACGAGCAGTACTTC. Amino acids: CASSTSGQGRSYEQYF.

The CDR3 DNA reads as TGTGCCAGCAGCTTAATAGTAGGGGCCGATGAGCAGTTCTTC. Protein: CASSLIVGADEQFF. The chain uses TRBV7-6 and TRBJ2-1; a weak D match, TRBD1 (5 bases). The CDR3 consists of 14 residues. Germline CDR1 SGHVS, CDR2 FNYEAQ. The V and J ends lost 2 bases and 8 bases respectively, with 13 bases between them.

The rearrangement links TRBV2 to TRBJ1-5; D uncertain. The CDR3 contains 11 residues. Germline-derived CDR1 and CDR2 are SNHLY and FYNNEI. Trimming cost V 4 bases and J 4 bases, with 2 bases left between them. CDR3 bases: TGTGCCAGCAGTGCTAATCAGCCCCAGCATTTT. It is translated as CASSANQPQHF. The whole variable domain, remainder taken from reference TRBV2 and TRBJ1-5, is EPEVTQTPSHQVTQMGQEVILRCVPISNHLYFYWYRQILGQKVEFLVSFYNNEISEKSEIFDDQFSVERPDGSNFTLKIRSTKLEDSAMYFCASSANQPQHFGDGTRLSIL.

This clone was seen just once. The chain joins TRBV7-9 to TRBJ1-2, with D hard to call. The V end was cut by 5 bases, the J end by 3 bases, with 4 bases between. The CDR3 runs to 11 residues. Germline V gives CDR1 SEHNR, CDR2 FQNEAQ (reference sequence). Written as DNA, the CDR3 is TGTGCCAGCAGCCCGTACTATGGCTACACCTTC. It specifies CASSPYYGYTF.

The rearrangement joins TRBV7-8 to TRBJ1-3; weak D call: TRBD1 (6 bases). V lost 4 bases to trimming and J lost 1 base, with 11 bases between them. Germline lookup yields CDR1 SGHVS and CDR2 FQNEAQ. The CDR3 contains 15 residues. Here the CDR3 reads CASSSKTGSGNTIYF. CDR3 nucleotides: TGTGCCAGCAGCTCAAAAACAGGGTCTGGAAACACCATATATTTT.

This chain links TRBV29-1 with TRBJ2-3; D gene uncertain. The CDR3 consists of 10 residues. The germline V gene encodes CDR1 SQVTM and CDR2 ANQGSEA. Deletions cut 6 bases from V and 4 bases from J, with 5 bases between. CDR3 in DNA: TGCAGCGTCTCGGCAGATACGCAGTATTTT. It specifies CSVSADTQYF.

The table lists this clone with a count of one. The rearrangement uses TRBV28 and TRBJ2-3; 8 bases are a match to TRBD2. Germline lookup yields CDR1 MDHEN and CDR2 SYDVKM. The V segment lost 5 bases and the J segment 3 bases; nucleotides outside the gene matches: 13. The CDR3 sequence is 17 residues long. The CDR3 sequence is CASSPITSGAGTDTQYF. For the CDR3, the DNA is TGTGCCAGCAGTCCGATAACTAGCGGAGCAGGAACAGATACGCAGTATTTT.

This chain joins TRBV9 and TRBJ1-2, with 8 positions matching TRBD1. Per germline, CDR1 SGDLS and CDR2 YYNGEE. V trimming: 7 bases; J trimming: 3 bases; junction bases outside the gene matches: 11. The CDR3 sequence is 15 residues long. The CDR3 DNA is TGTGCCAGCGATACGGGGGACAGGTCGGACTATGGCTACACCTTC. It encodes CASDTGDRSDYGYTF.

This rearrangement joins TRBV4-1 to TRBJ2-7; TRBD2 agrees at 11 bases. The CDR3 has 17 residues. J was trimmed by 3 bases and V by 0 bases; bases with no gene match: 7. Germline CDR1 reads MGHRA; CDR2 reads YSYEKL. The DNA for the CDR3 is TGCGCCAGCAGCCAAGAATCCACTAGCGGGAGATACTACGAGCAGTACTTC. Translating gives CASSQESTSGRYYEQYF.

This clone has a single count. The CDR3 loop is CSVAVRGYGYTF. CDR3 DNA: TGCAGCGTTGCGGTCCGAGGGTATGGCTACACCTTC. The chain couples TRBV29-1 to TRBJ1-2, with D unclear. Germline CDR1 and CDR2: SQVTM and ANQGSEA. Trimming cost V 4 bases and J 5 bases, with 11 bases left between them. There are 12 residues in the CDR3.

This rearrangement joins TRBV2 to TRBJ1-5, with a weak D call TRBD1 (6 bases). V lost 6 bases and J 7 bases, leaving 13 bases between the germline ends. This CDR3 has 13 residues. Per germline, CDR1 SNHLY and CDR2 FYNNEI. The CDR3 bases are TGTGCCAGCAGCGCAGGGGTAGGGCAGCCCCAGCATTTT. As protein: CASSAGVGQPQHF. The whole variable domain, remainder taken from reference TRBV2 and TRBJ1-5, is EPEVTQTPSHQVTQMGQEVILRCVPISNHLYFYWYRQILGQKVEFLVSFYNNEISEKSEIFDDQFSVERPDGSNFTLKIRSTKLEDSAMYFCASSAGVGQPQHFGDGTRLSIL.